Below, one T cell receptor beta chain is given with its context. This sample was taken from a study of graft-versus-host responses after intestinal transplantation. Some clones are missing from TCRdb's copy, which holds only in-frame ones; the method was immunoSEQ multiplex PCR. The sample yields about 25,000 clones, around 94% seen once. CDR1 is GTSNPN, CDR2 SVGIG, per germline (reference sequence). CDR3 length equals 12 residues. The ends were cut back, 5 bases at V and 8 bases at J, with 15 bases in the middle. The rearrangement links TRBV30 to TRBJ1-2; D unresolved. The clonotype was recovered from a human patient who received an intestinal transplant, so some T cells may come from the graft donor. The sample consisted of PBMCs, taken 156 days after intestinal transplant. The CDR3 loop reads CAWPNGTLGYTF. The CDR3 nucleotides read TGTGCCTGGCCCAACGGTACACTCGGCTACACCTTC.